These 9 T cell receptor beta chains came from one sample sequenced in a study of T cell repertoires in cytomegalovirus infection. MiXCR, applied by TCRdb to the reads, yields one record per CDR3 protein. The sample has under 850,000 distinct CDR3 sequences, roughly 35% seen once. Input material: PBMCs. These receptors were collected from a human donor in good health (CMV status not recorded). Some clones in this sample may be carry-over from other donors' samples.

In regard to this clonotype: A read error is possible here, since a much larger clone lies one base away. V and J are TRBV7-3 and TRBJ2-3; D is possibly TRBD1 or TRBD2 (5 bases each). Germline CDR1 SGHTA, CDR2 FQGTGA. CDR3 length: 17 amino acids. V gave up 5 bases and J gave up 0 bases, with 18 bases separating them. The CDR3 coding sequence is TGTGCCAGCAGCCTCCATGGCGAGGGGCTCAGCACAGATACGCAGTATTTT. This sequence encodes CASSLHGEGLSTDTQYF. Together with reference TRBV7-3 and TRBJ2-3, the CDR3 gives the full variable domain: GAGVSQTPSNKVTEKGKYVELRCDPISGHTALYWYRQSLGQGPEFLIYFQGTGAADDSGLPNDRFFAVRPEGSVSTLKIQRTERGDSAVYLCASSLHGEGLSTDTQYFGPGTRLTVL.

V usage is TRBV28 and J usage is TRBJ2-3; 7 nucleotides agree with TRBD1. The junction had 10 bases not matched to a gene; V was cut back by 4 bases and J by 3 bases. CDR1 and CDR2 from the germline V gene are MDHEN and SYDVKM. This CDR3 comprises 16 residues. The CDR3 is CASSYIQGWSTDTQYF. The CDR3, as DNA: TGTGCCAGCAGTTATATACAGGGGTGGAGTACAGATACGCAGTATTTT.

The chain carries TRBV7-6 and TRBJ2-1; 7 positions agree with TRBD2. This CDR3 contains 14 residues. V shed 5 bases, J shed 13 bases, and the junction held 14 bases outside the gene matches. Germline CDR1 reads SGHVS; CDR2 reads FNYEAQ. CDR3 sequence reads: CASSPTGLWEGQFF. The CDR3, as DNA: TGTGCCAGCAGCCCGACGGGACTGTGGGAGGGCCAGTTCTTC.

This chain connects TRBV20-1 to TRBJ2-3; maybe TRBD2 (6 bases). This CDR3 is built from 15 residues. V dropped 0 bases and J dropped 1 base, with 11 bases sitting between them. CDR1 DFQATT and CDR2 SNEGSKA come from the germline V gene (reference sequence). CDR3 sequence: CSARDPASGTDTQYF. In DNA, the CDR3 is TGCAGTGCTAGAGATCCGGCTAGCGGCACAGATACGCAGTATTTT.

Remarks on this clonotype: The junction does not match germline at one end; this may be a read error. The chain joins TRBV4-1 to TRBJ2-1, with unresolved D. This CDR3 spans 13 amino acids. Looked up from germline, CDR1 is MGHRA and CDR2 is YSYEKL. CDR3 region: CARSQDPAKWQFF. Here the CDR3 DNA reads TGCGCCAGAAGCCAAGATCCGGCGAAGTGGCAGTTCTTC.

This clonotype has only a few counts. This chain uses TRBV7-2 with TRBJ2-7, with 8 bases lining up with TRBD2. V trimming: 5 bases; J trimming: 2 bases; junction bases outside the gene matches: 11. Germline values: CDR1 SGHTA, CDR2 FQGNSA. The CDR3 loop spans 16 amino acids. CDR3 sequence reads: CASSPRGGGVTYEQYF. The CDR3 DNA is TGTGCCAGCAGCCCACGGGGGGGGGGGGTCACCTACGAGCAGTACTTC.

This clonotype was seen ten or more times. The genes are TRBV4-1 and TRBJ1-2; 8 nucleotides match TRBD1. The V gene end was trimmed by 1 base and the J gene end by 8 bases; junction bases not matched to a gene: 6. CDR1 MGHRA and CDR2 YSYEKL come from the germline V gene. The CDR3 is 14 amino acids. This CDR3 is CASSQVGQGEGYTF. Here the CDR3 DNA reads TGCGCCAGCAGCCAAGTTGGACAGGGTGAGGGCTACACCTTC.

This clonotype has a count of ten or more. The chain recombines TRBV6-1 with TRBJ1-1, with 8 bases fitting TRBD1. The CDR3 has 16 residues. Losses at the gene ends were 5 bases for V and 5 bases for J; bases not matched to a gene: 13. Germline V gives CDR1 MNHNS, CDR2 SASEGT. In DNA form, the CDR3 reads TGTGCCAGCAGTCGGCCCGACAGGGGCTCGGGTACTGAAGCTTTCTTT. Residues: CASSRPDRGSGTEAFF.

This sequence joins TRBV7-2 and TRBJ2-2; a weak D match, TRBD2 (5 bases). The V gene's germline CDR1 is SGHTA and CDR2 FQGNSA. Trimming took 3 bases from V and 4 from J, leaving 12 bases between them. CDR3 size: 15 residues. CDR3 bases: TGTGCCAGCAGCTTCCTAGGAGGAGTCACCGGGGAGCTGTTTTTT. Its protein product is CASSFLGGVTGELFF.